This T cell receptor (beta chain) is from a study of OX40 agonist ivuxolimab in advanced cancers. Overall study context: Administration of intravenous ivuxolimab to patients occurred every 2 weeks at 0.01 to 10 mg/kg. Allowance was made for prior anti-PD-1, anti-PD-L1 or anti-CTLA-4 therapy, and about 44% had some.

With V trimmed by 1 base and J by 8 bases, 4 bases remained unmatched. Germline V gives CDR1 SGHVS, CDR2 FQNEAQ. This CDR3 comprises 14 residues. Profiling relied on immunoSEQ multiplex PCR, and the TCRdb table lists in-frame clones only, not all of them. Of about 99,000 clones in the sample, 90% to 96% were seen once. This rearrangement joins TRBV7-8 to TRBJ1-4; 7 bases are shared with TRBD1. Specimen: CD4+ or CD8+ T cells sorted from blood, collected in a trial of the OX40 agonist ivuxolimab. The receptor's source is an adult with an advanced solid tumor such as melanoma, head and neck, liver or kidney cancer. CDR3 in amino acids: CASSLGTGDEKLFF. The CDR3 nucleotides are TGTGCCAGCAGCTTAGGCACAGGGGACGAAAAACTGTTTTTT.